This T cell receptor (beta chain) was profiled in a study of blood T cell repertoires in COVID-19 (dated by TCRdb to 2018 to 2020). For the wider study: Collaborator samples came from the United States, Italy and Spain and covered acute and convalescent phases of COVID-19. The prospective study material was composed of cDNA or gDNA derived from T cells, B-cell-depleted T cells, or PBMCs. Subjects who had been exposed to COVID-19, were actively infected with it, or had recovered from it provided the deeply sampled blood TCRbeta repertoires that made up the dataset. The repertoires were released in a freely available public database meant as a resource for research on the immune response to SARS-CoV-2. The samples were drawn from the first 160 participants of the ongoing ImmuneRACE study and from under 1,500 subjects provided by 6 global collaborators. Sample metadata almost always included a de-identified subject ID, COVID-19 status, age in years and sex. Where available, HLA class I and class II types were obtained from metadata supplied by the sample provider rather than from assay-based typing.

General conclusions and limits of the study: The amount of clinical and demographic metadata varied by source and participant and was provided uncurated.

About this clone: What this receptor recognizes is not known. No qualities accompany the bases; no much larger clone lies one base away.

Participants in the prospective study were enrolled through a virtual design, were aged roughly 18 to 100 years, and lived in approximately 25 United States geographic areas. In the prospective study, cohorts were assigned on the basis of participant-reported clinical history obtained from a screening survey and a study questionnaire. For ImmuneRACE Cohort 3, a participant was defined as recovered based on two consecutive negative NP/OP PCR tests, clearance by a healthcare professional, or resolution of symptoms. Each participant in the prospective study had whole blood, serum and a nasopharyngeal or oropharyngeal swab collected by mobile phlebotomists. Additional blood draws and questionnaires over an approximately 2-month period could optionally be provided by prospective study participants. Before DNA extraction, blood samples from the prospective study were shipped at room temperature or frozen.

The immunoSEQ Assay, a bias-controlled multiplex PCR, was used to amplify TCRbeta CDR3 regions from genomic DNA. Regarding the original processing steps: The number of nucleated cells in each sample was estimated from the amplification of reference gene primers within the assay. To quantify the absolute abundance of each unique TCRbeta CDR3 rearrangement, sequence reads were collapsed and filtered. For each sample, productive Simpson clonality was calculated as the square root of Simpson's diversity index over productive rearrangements. The clones in this table, taken by TCRdb from immuneACCESS, are in-frame only. Not every clone is retained; where verified, under half of the shortfall comes from an unresolved V gene, and the cause of the rest is unknown. V and J calls and clone size are as listed in that table; D and trimming were resolved from the DNA. A total of some 250,000 clones appear in this sample, approximately 85% of them only once. The ten largest clonotypes hold about 1.9% of the sample.

The CDR3 runs 14 amino acids, cysteine and phenylalanine included. Only CDR3 DNA remains: 42 bases, in frame from the first base. CDR1 is given as SGHRS and CDR2 as YFSETQ, both from the germline V gene. The V end loses 0 bases and the J end loses 8 bases, and a stretch of 11 bases separates them. What was sequenced was PBMCs or T cells enriched from blood (not recorded which). The sequence derives from a woman aged 50 to 60 who had recovered from COVID-19. This chain is built from TRBV5-1 and TRBJ1-4; a weak D assignment points to TRBD1 (5 bases agree). The DNA sequence follows: TGCGCCAGCAGCTTGGGGGGACTTACCGAAAAACTGTTTTTT. Its translation reads: CASSLGGLTEKLFF.